This T cell receptor (beta chain) was sequenced during a study of cytomegalovirus exposure and HLA in healthy donors. The CDR3 loop spans 15 amino acids. From germline, CDR1 is MNHEY and CDR2 SVGAGI. V was pared by 2 bases and J by 8 bases, with 10 bases of the junction left unmatched. Both 60 Vbeta primers and 13 Jbeta primers went into the PCR. Sequencing used immunoSEQ multiplex PCR; TCRdb keeps in-frame clones, though not all of them. The data show roughly 200,000 clones, roughly 80% seen once. The chain links TRBV6-5 to TRBJ1-2; 8 nucleotides agree with TRBD1. Sequencing was done on a sample of PBMCs. The sequence derives from a man aged 40-55 years in good health and CMV-seronegative. The CDR3 bases are TGTGCCAGCAGTTACGGACAGGGAGGATCCTACGGCTACACCTTC. This encodes CASSYGQGGSYGYTF.